This paragraph reports one T cell receptor (beta chain). What it binds is unknown. Caucasian individuals from Russia who were healthy and aged roughly 6 to 95 acted as donors. Total RNA was extracted at no less than 6 micrograms per sample. With a J-beta primer mix and a sample-barcoded 5' primer, a second PCR ran roughly 6 to 12 cycles. The template-switch adaptor, which had 12 random nucleotides, put a tag on each cDNA molecule. TCRdb recomputed calls from the 5' RACE reads with MiXCR, one row per CDR3 protein. The sample has about 800,000 distinct CDR3 sequences, 58% seen once; the top ten hold around 20%. This sample is part of a study of blood T cells in healthy people across ages. Overall study results and limits: Researchers said unsorted PBMCs prevented a conclusive naive versus antigen-experienced comparison.

Sequencing input: blood. The receptor's source is a young man in good health.

The CDR3 nucleotides are TGCAGTGCTAGAGACTCTTCCTGGGGGAGCGGGGACTACGAGCAGTTCTTC. It is translated as CSARDSSWGSGDYEQFF. V usage is TRBV20-1 and J usage is TRBJ2-1, with 7 bases identical to TRBD2. The V gene end was trimmed by 0 bases and the J gene end by 10 bases; junction bases not matched to a gene: 18. Germline V gene lookup returns CDR1 DFQATT and CDR2 SNEGSKA (reference sequence). CDR3 length: 17 amino acids.